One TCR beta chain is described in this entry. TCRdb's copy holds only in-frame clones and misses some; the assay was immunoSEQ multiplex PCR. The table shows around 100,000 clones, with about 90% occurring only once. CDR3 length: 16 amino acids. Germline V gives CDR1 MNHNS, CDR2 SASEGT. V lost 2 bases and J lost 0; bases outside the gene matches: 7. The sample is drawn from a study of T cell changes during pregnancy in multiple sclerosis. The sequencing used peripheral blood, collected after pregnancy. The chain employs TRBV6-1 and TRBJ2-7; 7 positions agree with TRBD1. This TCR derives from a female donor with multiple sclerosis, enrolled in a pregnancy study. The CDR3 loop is CASSETQGDSSYEQYF. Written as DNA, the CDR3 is TGTGCCAGCAGTGAAACCCAGGGGGATAGCTCCTACGAGCAGTACTTC.